This entry concerns a single TCR beta chain. The antigen remains unidentified. In this CDR3 the conserved last residue, phenylalanine or tryptophan, is missing, so a read error is likely. The DNA is left out, because the CDR3 cannot be placed on it with certainty; the CDR3 is given as TCRdb lists it. Ends included, the CDR3 has 11 residues. Per the germline V gene, CDR1 is KGHDR and CDR2 is SFDVKD. Prior to sequencing, the ViraFEST assay stimulated PBMC with viral peptide pools, which expanded the antigen-specific CD4+ T cells. Culture lasted about nine days before CD4+ T cell isolation. The healthy vaccine recipients, who had no prior SARS-CoV-2 infection, showed negative nucleocapsid antibodies. IL-2 medium was substituted for half the medium on days 3 and 7. The data are from a study of vaccination effects on CD4 cells after COVID-19. The table came from immunoSEQ multiplex PCR; TCRdb's copy has only in-frame clones and leaves some out. Of around 63,000 clones in the sample, around 75% were seen once.

Sequences were derived from CD4+ T cells from PBMCs cultured with HCoV-OC43 spike peptides, sampled before COVID-19 vaccination. Subset given: HCoV-OC43 spike overlapping peptide pool stimulation. This chain connects TRBV24-1 to TRBJ2-7; TRBD1, the table's D call, was not compared with the DNA. The receptor was isolated from a human donor who received a COVID-19 vaccine. CDR3 sequence: CATSDVDSGQG.